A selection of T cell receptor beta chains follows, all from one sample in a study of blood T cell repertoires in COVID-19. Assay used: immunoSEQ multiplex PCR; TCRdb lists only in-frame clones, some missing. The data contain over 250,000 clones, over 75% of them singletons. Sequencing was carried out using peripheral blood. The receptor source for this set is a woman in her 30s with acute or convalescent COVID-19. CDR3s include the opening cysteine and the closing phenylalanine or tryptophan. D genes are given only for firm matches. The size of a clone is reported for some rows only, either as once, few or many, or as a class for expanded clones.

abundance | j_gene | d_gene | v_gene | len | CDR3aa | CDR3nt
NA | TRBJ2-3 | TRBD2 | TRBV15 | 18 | CATRGDGQTSGRTDTQYF | TGTGCCACCCGGGGGGACGGCCAGACTAGCGGGAGGACCGATACGCAGTATTTT
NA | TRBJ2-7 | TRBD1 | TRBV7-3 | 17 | CASSLIVKSTGSYEQYF | TGTGCCAGCAGCTTAATTGTCAAGTCGACAGGGTCCTACGAGCAGTACTTC
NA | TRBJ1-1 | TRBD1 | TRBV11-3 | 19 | CASSFGTAIPNTMNTEAFF | TGTGCCAGCAGCTTTGGGACAGCGATCCCCAATACCATGAACACTGAAGCTTTCTTT
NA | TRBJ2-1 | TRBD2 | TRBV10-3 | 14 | CARLAGVCSNEQFF | TGTGCCCGACTAGCGGGAGTGTGCTCCAATGAGCAGTTCTTC
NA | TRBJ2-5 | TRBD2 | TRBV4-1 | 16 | CASSPPVLGRPETQYF | TGCGCCAGCAGTCCACCAGTCCTCGGGAGGCCAGAGACCCAGTACTTC
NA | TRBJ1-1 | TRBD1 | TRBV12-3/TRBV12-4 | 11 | CASRTGTEAFF | TGTGCCAGCCGGACAGGGACTGAAGCTTTCTTT
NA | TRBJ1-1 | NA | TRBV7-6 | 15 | CASSLKTAGNTEAFF | TGTGCCAGCAGCTTGAAGACAGCGGGGAACACTGAAGCTTTCTTT
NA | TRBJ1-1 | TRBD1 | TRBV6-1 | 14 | CASSDGRGRAEAFF | TGTGCCAGCAGTGATGGAAGGGGGCGGGCTGAAGCTTTCTTT
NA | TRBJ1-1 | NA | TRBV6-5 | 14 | CASRVGVENTEAFF | TGTGCCAGCAGGGTAGGGGTGGAGAACACTGAAGCTTTCTTT
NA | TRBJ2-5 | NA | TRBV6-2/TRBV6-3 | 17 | CASSSYSPSEYRETQYF | TGTGCCAGCAGCAGTTACAGCCCGTCAGAGTACCGAGAGACCCAGTACTTC
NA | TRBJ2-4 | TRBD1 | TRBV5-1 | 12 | CASSRAGTGGYF | TGCGCCAGCAGCAGAGCCGGGACAGGAGGCTACTTC
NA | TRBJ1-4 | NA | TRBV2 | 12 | CASGAGPEKLFF | TGTGCCAGCGGGGCAGGGCCCGAAAAACTGTTTTTT
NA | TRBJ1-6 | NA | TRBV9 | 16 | CASSPGWSSYNSPLHF | TGTGCCAGCAGCCCGGGGTGGAGCTCCTATAATTCACCCCTCCACTTT
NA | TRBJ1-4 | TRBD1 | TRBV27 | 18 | CASSSRKTTGTGLEKLFF | TGTGCCAGCAGTTCGAGGAAAACCACCGGGACAGGGCTTGAAAAACTGTTTTTT
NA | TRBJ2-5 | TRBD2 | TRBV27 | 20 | CASSPTGGTSGVYWGETQYF | TGTGCCAGCAGTCCGACCGGCGGGACTAGCGGGGTCTACTGGGGGGAGACCCAGTACTTC
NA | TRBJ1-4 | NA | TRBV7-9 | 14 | CASSLAAANEKLFF | TGTGCCAGCAGCTTAGCGGCCGCAAATGAAAAACTGTTTTTT
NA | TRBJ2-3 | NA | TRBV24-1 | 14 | CATSDLYSTDTQYF | TGTGCCACCAGTGATCTCTATAGCACAGATACGCAGTATTTT
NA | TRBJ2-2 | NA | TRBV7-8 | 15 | CASSLFRANTGELFF | TGTGCCAGCAGCCTTTTCAGGGCGAACACCGGGGAGCTGTTTTTT
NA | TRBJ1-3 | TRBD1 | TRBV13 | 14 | CASSAGGTGNTIYF | TGTGCCAGCAGCGCAGGGGGAACTGGAAACACCATATATTTT
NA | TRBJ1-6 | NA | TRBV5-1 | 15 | CASSPGLPYNSPLHF | TGCGCCAGCAGCCCCGGTTTGCCTTATAATTCACCCCTCCACTTT
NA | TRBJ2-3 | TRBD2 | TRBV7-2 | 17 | CASSFHSGRASTDTQYF | TGTGCCAGCAGCTTCCATAGCGGGAGGGCTAGCACAGATACGCAGTATTTT
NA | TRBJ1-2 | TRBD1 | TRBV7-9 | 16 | CASSPGTGGLNYGYTF | TGTGCCAGCAGCCCGGGGACAGGGGGCTTGAACTATGGCTACACCTTC
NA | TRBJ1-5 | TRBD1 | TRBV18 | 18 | CASSPQTGGDNSNQPQHF | TGTGCCAGCTCACCCCAGACAGGGGGTGACAATAGCAATCAGCCCCAGCATTTT
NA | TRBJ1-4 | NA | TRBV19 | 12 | CASSNSNEKLFF | TGTGCCAGTAGTAACAGTAATGAAAAACTGTTTTTT
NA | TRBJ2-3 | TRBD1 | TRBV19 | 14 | CASNRTGGMVTQYF | TGTGCCAGTAATAGGACAGGGGGCATGGTTACGCAGTATTTT
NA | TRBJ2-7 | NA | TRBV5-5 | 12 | CASSTLSYEQYF | TGTGCCAGCTCCACACTATCCTACGAGCAGTACTTC
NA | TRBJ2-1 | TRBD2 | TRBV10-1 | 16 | CASSESITSGYNEQFF | TGCGCCAGCAGTGAGTCGATTACTAGCGGGTACAATGAGCAGTTCTTC
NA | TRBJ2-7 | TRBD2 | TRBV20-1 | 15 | CSASRLAGRLSEQYF | TGCAGTGCTAGTCGCCTAGCGGGAAGGCTCAGCGAGCAGTACTTC
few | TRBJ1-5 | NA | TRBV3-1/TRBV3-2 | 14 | CASSQQGFDQPQHF | TGTGCCAGCAGCCAACAGGGTTTCGATCAGCCCCAGCATTTT
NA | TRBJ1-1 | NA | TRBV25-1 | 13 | CAASRGPGTEAFF | TGTGCCGCATCCCGGGGTCCGGGCACTGAAGCTTTCTTT
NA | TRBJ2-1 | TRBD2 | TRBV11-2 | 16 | CASSFYHSGSYNEQFF | TGTGCCAGCAGCTTTTATCATAGCGGGTCCTACAATGAGCAGTTCTTC
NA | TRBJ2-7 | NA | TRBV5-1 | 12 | CASRGEVYEQYF | TGCGCCAGCAGGGGGGAGGTCTACGAGCAGTACTTC
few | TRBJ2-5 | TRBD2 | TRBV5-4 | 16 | CASSAGTSGVQETQYF | TGTGCCAGCAGCGCAGGGACTAGCGGAGTTCAAGAGACCCAGTACTTC
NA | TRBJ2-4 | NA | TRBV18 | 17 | CASSPPIGRERKNIQYF | TGTGCCAGCTCACCACCGATCGGTCGGGAGCGGAAAAACATTCAGTACTTC
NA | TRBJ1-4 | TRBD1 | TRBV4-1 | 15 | CASRPIGTAFEKLFF | TGCGCCAGCAGGCCCATCGGGACAGCATTTGAAAAACTGTTTTTT
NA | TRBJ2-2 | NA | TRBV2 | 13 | CASSEQWPGELFF | TGTGCCAGCAGTGAACAGTGGCCCGGGGAGCTGTTTTTT
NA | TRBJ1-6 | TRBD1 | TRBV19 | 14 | CASSATGNNSPLHF | TGTGCCAGTAGTGCGACAGGGAACAATTCACCCCTCCACTTT
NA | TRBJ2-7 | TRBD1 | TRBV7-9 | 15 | CASSLRATGGYEQYF | TGTGCCAGCAGCTTAAGAGCGACAGGGGGCTACGAGCAGTACTTC
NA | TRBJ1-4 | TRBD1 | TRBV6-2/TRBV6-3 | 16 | CASSYFETGKNEKLFF | TGTGCCAGCAGTTACTTTGAGACAGGGAAGAATGAAAAACTGTTTTTT
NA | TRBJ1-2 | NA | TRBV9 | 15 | CASSDQWTLFYGYTF | TGTGCCAGCAGCGACCAATGGACACTCTTCTATGGCTACACCTTC
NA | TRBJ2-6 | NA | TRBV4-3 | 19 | CASSPEFAGGRSGANVLTF | TGCGCCAGCAGCCCCGAATTTGCCGGGGGTAGATCTGGGGCCAACGTCCTGACTTTC
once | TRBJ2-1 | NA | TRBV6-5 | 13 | CASRRDFDNEQFF | TGTGCCAGCAGAAGGGACTTCGACAATGAGCAGTTCTTC
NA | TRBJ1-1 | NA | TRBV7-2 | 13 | CASSLGENTEAFF | TGTGCCAGCAGCTTAGGAGAGAACACTGAAGCTTTCTTT
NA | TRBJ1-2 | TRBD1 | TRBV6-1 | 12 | CASSETTGSYTF | TGTGCCAGCAGTGAGACGACAGGGAGCTACACCTTC
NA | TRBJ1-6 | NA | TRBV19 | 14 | CASSIDASNSPLHF | TGTGCCAGTAGTATAGACGCCAGTAATTCACCCCTCCACTTT
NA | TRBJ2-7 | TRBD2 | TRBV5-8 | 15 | CASSNLAGLSYEQYF | TGTGCCAGCAGCAACCTAGCGGGTCTGTCCTACGAGCAGTACTTC
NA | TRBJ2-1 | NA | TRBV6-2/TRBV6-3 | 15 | CASSYSGSGRDEQFF | TGTGCCAGCAGTTACAGCGGGTCAGGTCGGGATGAGCAGTTCTTC
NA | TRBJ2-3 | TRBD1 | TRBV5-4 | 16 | CASSQALGTGANTQYF | TGTGCCAGCAGCCAGGCCCTGGGGACAGGGGCAAATACGCAGTATTTT
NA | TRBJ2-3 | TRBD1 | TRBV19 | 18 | CASSISRLRDRGPHTQYF | TGTGCCAGTAGTATCTCAAGACTCCGGGACAGGGGGCCACATACGCAGTATTTT